One sample yielded the 24 T cell receptor beta chains listed below, sequenced in a study of CD8 T cells in ankylosing spondylitis. TCRdb fed the 5' RACE reads into MiXCR, producing one record per CDR3 protein. Among a few hundred thousand distinct CDR3 sequences listed, approximately 20% were seen once. The sequencing sample was made of blood, either unsorted or a sorted T cell fraction (not recorded which). The receptor set was obtained from a male donor with ankylosing spondylitis or in good health (not recorded which).

This clonotype appeared many times. This chain joins TRBV15 and TRBJ2-5, with D perhaps matching TRBD1 or TRBD2 (6 bases each). V lost 0 bases to trimming and J lost 3 bases, with 14 bases between them. Germline assignment: CDR1 LNHNV and CDR2 YYDKDF (reference sequence). The CDR3 covers 16 residues. The CDR3 loop is CATSREFGGLEETQYF. Here the CDR3 DNA reads TGTGCCACCAGCAGAGAATTTGGGGGGCTAGAAGAGACCCAGTACTTC.

CDR3 DNA: TGTGCCAGCAGTTCGGGACTAGAATACAATGAGCAGTTCTTC. Its protein product is CASSSGLEYNEQFF. This chain links TRBV12-3 or TRBV12-4 with TRBJ2-1; 8 nucleotides match TRBD2. The CDR3 is 14 residues long. J lost 4 bases, V lost 4 bases, and 3 bases had no gene match.

The chain employs TRBV4-1 and TRBJ2-1; TRBD1 matches at 7 bases. Germline CDR1 and CDR2: MGHRA and YSYEKL. Trimming cost V 4 bases and J 13 bases; bases outside gene matches: 19. This CDR3 contains 16 residues. The CDR3 is CASSRVTGAELQGQFF. The CDR3 nucleotides are TGCGCCAGCAGCCGAGTAACAGGGGCGGAACTACAAGGCCAGTTCTTC.

This clonotype was recorded a few times. The gene calls are TRBV15 and TRBJ2-1; tentatively, D is TRBD1 (5 bases). In germline, CDR1 is LNHNV, CDR2 YYDKDF (reference sequence). V was pared by 4 bases and J by 2 bases, with 12 bases between. The CDR3 is 15 residues long. The CDR3 protein is CATSKGVGTYNEQFF. The CDR3 DNA reads TGTGCCACCAGCAAAGGGGTAGGCACCTACAATGAGCAGTTCTTC.

The V and J genes are TRBV6-1 and TRBJ2-7; D uncertain. Germline-derived CDR1 and CDR2 are MNHNS and SASEGT. Trimming removed 7 bases from V and 3 bases from J, with 7 bases in between. The CDR3 extends over 11 amino acids. The CDR3: CASITVYEQYF. In DNA, the CDR3 is TGTGCCAGCATCACAGTCTACGAGCAGTACTTC.

The rearrangement joins TRBV5-5 to TRBJ1-1; no clear D. Germline lookup yields CDR1 SGHKS and CDR2 YYEKEE (reference sequence). V lost 0 bases, J lost 0 bases, and 3 bases lay in between. This CDR3 is built from 13 residues. CDR3 in DNA: TGTGCCAGCAGCTTGGACGTGAACACTGAAGCTTTCTTT. It is translated as CASSLDVNTEAFF.

There are a few counts of this clonotype. The chain couples TRBV12-3 or TRBV12-4 to TRBJ2-1, with 8 bases identical to TRBD1. V shed 2 bases and J 7 bases; nucleotides not matched to a gene: 7. The CDR3 has 15 residues. The CDR3 loop is CASSLQGARSNEQFF. Written as DNA, the CDR3 is TGTGCCAGCAGTTTACAGGGGGCGAGGTCGAATGAGCAGTTCTTC.

This clonotype was observed once. The rearrangement joins TRBV2 to TRBJ2-5; D is perhaps TRBD1 or TRBD2 (5 bases each). There are 15 residues in the CDR3. The germline CDR1 and CDR2 sequences are SNHLY and FYNNEI. V shed 5 bases and J shed 0 bases, with 13 bases lying between them. The CDR3 is CASSSGTVHQETQYF. The CDR3 DNA sequence: TGTGCCAGCAGTTCCGGGACGGTTCACCAAGAGACCCAGTACTTC.

V usage is TRBV11-2 and J usage is TRBJ2-3, with D hard to call. The length of the CDR3 is 16 residues. V was clipped by 2 bases and J by 2 bases, with 14 bases between them. Per the germline V gene, CDR1 is SGHAT and CDR2 is FQNNGV. CDR3 bases: TGTGCCAGCAGCTTATCTAGGCCAGGTTACACAGATACGCAGTATTTT. Its translation: CASSLSRPGYTDTQYF.

V usage is TRBV15 and J usage is TRBJ2-7; TRBD1 or TRBD2 may be the D gene (5 bases each). V lost 0 bases, J lost 4 bases, and 13 bases lay in between. Looked up from germline, CDR1 is LNHNV and CDR2 is YYDKDF (reference sequence). The CDR3 has 15 residues. CDR3 sequence: CATSRERGFWYEQYF. DNA of the CDR3: TGTGCCACCAGCAGAGAGAGGGGATTTTGGTACGAGCAGTACTTC.

This clonotype turned up a few times. This chain links TRBV7-9 with TRBJ2-7; D remains ambiguous. V lost 5 bases and J 5 bases, leaving 7 bases between the germline ends. Germline V gene sequence: CDR1 SEHNR, CDR2 FQNEAQ (reference sequence). The CDR3 is made up of 11 amino acids. This CDR3 is CASSISHEQYF. The CDR3 nucleotides are TGTGCCAGCAGCATTTCTCACGAGCAGTACTTC.

The chain has TRBV28 and TRBJ1-1; D not certain. This CDR3 is built from 13 residues. Trimming shortened V by 7 bases and J by 1 base, and 10 bases separated the two germline ends. Germline assignment: CDR1 MDHEN and CDR2 SYDVKM. The CDR3 DNA follows: TGTGCCAGCACCCTAGGGTGGAACACTGAAGCTTTCTTT. Protein: CASTLGWNTEAFF.

This clonotype has just a few counts. This sequence joins TRBV7-9 and TRBJ1-4; D remains ambiguous. This CDR3 contains 15 residues. Trimming shortened V by 0 bases and J by 5 bases, and 10 bases separated the two germline ends. The V gene's germline CDR1 is SEHNR and CDR2 FQNEAQ (reference sequence). In nucleotides, the CDR3 is TGTGCCAGCAGCTTAGCAAGTACGTCGAATGAAAAACTGTTTTTT. This translates into CASSLASTSNEKLFF.

This clonotype was seen a few times. The chain joins TRBV3-1 to TRBJ1-5; D uncertain. The CDR3 consists of 13 residues. Per germline, CDR1 LGHDT and CDR2 YNNKEL (reference sequence). The V gene lost 0 bases and the J gene lost 8 bases, with 8 bases spanning the gap. The CDR3 spells CASSQDKSEPQHF. The CDR3 nucleotides read TGTGCCAGCAGCCAAGATAAGTCTGAGCCCCAGCATTTT.

The rearrangement links TRBV11-2 to TRBJ2-7; the match to TRBD1 covers 7 bases. The junction had 14 bases not matched to a gene; V was cut back by 1 base and J by 2 bases. CDR1 is SGHAT, CDR2 FQNNGV, per germline. This CDR3 is built from 18 residues. CDR3 loop: CASSLVLTGRDRPYEQYF. Written as DNA, the CDR3 is TGTGCCAGCAGCTTAGTTCTTACCGGTCGGGACAGACCCTACGAGCAGTACTTC.

The chain couples TRBV20-1 to TRBJ2-7; D ambiguous. The V and J ends lost 4 bases and 4 bases respectively, with 5 bases between them. From germline, CDR1 is DFQATT and CDR2 SNEGSKA (reference sequence). There are 10 residues in the CDR3. The CDR3: CSATEYEQYF. CDR3 bases: TGCAGTGCTACAGAGTACGAGCAGTACTTC.

This clonotype appeared a few times. The chain has TRBV6-1 and TRBJ2-3; D is unresolved. From germline, CDR1 is MNHNS and CDR2 SASEGT. The V end was cut by 7 bases, the J end by 0 bases, with 17 bases between. The CDR3 sequence is 16 residues long. CDR3 coding DNA: TGTGCCAGCACCCCCGGCCTAGTCCCTAGCACAGATACGCAGTATTTT. Amino acids: CASTPGLVPSTDTQYF.

The chain joins TRBV29-1 to TRBJ2-1; TRBD2 matches 9 bases. With 6 bases clipped from V and 3 bases from J, the junction kept 6 bases outside the gene matches. CDR1 is SQVTM and CDR2 is ANQGSEA in the germline V gene. CDR3 size: 14 residues. This CDR3 is CSVGRLAVYNEQFF. The CDR3, as DNA: TGCAGCGTGGGGCGACTAGCGGTCTACAATGAGCAGTTCTTC.

With regard to this clonotype: Since a much larger clone is just one base distant, this may be a read error. V and J are TRBV16 and TRBJ2-1; TRBD2 aligns across 9 bases. Germline CDR1 KGHSY, CDR2 FQNENV. This CDR3 has 18 amino acids. The CDR3 sequence: CASCQASPRAGGHGEQFF. The DNA for the CDR3 is TGTGCCAGCTGCCAAGCCTCCCCGAGGGCGGGGGGGCATGGTGAGCAGTTCTTC.

This clonotype was detected a few times. This rearrangement joins TRBV5-1 to TRBJ2-2, with D unresolved. The ends were cut back, 1 base at V and 7 bases at J, with 11 bases in the middle. The CDR3 contains 14 residues. Germline V gives CDR1 SGHRS, CDR2 YFSETQ. CDR3 sequence reads: CASSLSGMSGELFF. The CDR3 region has the DNA TGCGCCAGCAGCTTGTCGGGCATGAGCGGGGAGCTGTTTTTT. The full variable domain, its missing parts supplied by reference TRBV5-1 and TRBJ2-2, is KAGVTQTPRYLIKTRGQQVTLSCSPISGHRSVSWYQQTPGQGLQFLFEYFSETQRNKGNFPGRFSGRQFSNSRSEMNVSTLELGDSALYLCASSLSGMSGELFFGEGSRLTVL.

This clonotype came up a few times. The chain combines TRBV20-1 with TRBJ2-7; no reliable D call. CDR3 length: 13 amino acids. In germline, CDR1 is DFQATT, CDR2 SNEGSKA (reference sequence). Trimming took 3 bases from V and 0 from J, leaving 9 bases between them. For the CDR3, the DNA is TGCAGTGCTAGGGGATCAAACTCCTACGAGCAGTACTTC. Translating it yields CSARGSNSYEQYF.

This chain links TRBV6-1 with TRBJ2-2; 11 bases are shared with TRBD2. With 6 bases clipped from V and 7 bases from J, the junction kept 10 bases outside the gene matches. The CDR3 covers 16 residues. Germline V gene lookup returns CDR1 MNHNS and CDR2 SASEGT. CDR3 bases: TGTGCCAGCAGGATTCGACTAGCGGGGTGGGGCGGGGAGCTGTTTTTT. Translating it yields CASRIRLAGWGGELFF.

This clonotype has more than one count but fewer than ten. This chain links TRBV21-1 with TRBJ1-2; the table's TRBD1 call for D was not verified on the DNA. TRBV21-1 is a pseudogene segment. The CDR3 sequence is 12 residues long. The CDR3 nucleotides read TGTGCCAGCAGCAAGGGGCAGAGCGGCTACACCTTC. The encoded protein is CASSKGQSGYTF.

V usage is TRBV6-5 and J usage is TRBJ2-2; 9 bases are shared with TRBD1. The CDR3 covers 18 residues. CDR1 is MNHEY, CDR2 SVGAGI, per germline. J lost 0 bases, V lost 2 bases, and 7 bases had no gene match. CDR3 loop: CASSYPGGQGTNTGELFF. The CDR3 region has the DNA TGTGCCAGCAGTTACCCCGGAGGACAGGGGACGAACACCGGGGAGCTGTTTTTT.